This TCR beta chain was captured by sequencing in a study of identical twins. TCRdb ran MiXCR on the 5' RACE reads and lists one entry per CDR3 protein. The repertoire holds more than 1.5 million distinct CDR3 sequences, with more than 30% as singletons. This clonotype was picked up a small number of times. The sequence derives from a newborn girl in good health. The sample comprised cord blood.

The CDR3 sequence is CAISRDRGYNEQFF. The DNA for the CDR3 is TGTGCCATCAGTCGAGACAGAGGATACAATGAGCAGTTCTTC. The chain employs TRBV10-3 and TRBJ2-1, with TRBD1 as a possible D gene (5 bases). The CDR3 is 14 residues long. Germline CDR1 ENHRY, CDR2 SYGVKD. V was clipped by 5 bases and J by 4 bases, with 12 bases between them.